Following are 9 T cell receptor beta chains from one sample sequenced in a study of cytomegalovirus exposure and HLA in healthy donors. Generated by immunoSEQ multiplex PCR, the TCRdb table keeps only in-frame clones and is missing some. The sample has fewer than 300,000 clones, 85% to 90% seen once; the top ten hold about 0.99%. Sequencing was carried out using PBMCs. These receptors were obtained from a woman under 30 in good health and CMV-seronegative.

V and J are TRBV6-5 and TRBJ2-3; a possible D gene is TRBD2 (6 bases). The CDR3 spans 14 residues. Germline V CDR1 and CDR2: MNHEY, SVGAGI. Trimming removed 6 bases at V and 6 bases at J, with 16 bases between. The CDR3 DNA reads as TGTGCCAGCAGAACGGGACTCCTCGGGGATACGCAGTATTTT. Translating gives CASRTGLLGDTQYF.

The chain has TRBV25-1 and TRBJ2-7; TRBD2 agrees at 8 bases. CDR1 and CDR2 from the germline V gene are MGHDK and SYGVNS. The ends lost 5 bases at V and 2 bases at J; junction bases unmatched: 8. The CDR3 is 15 residues long. CDR3 in DNA: TGTGCCAGCAGTCTAATAGCGGGGACTACCTACGAGCAGTACTTC. Translation: CASSLIAGTTYEQYF.

This chain joins TRBV18 and TRBJ1-6; possible D gene TRBD1, 5 bases. The V and J ends lost 5 bases and 7 bases respectively, with 18 bases between them. Germline V gives CDR1 KGHSH, CDR2 LQKENI. CDR3 length: 16 residues. CDR3 DNA: TGTGCCAGCTCATCAATAACCGGGGGGTACAATTCACCCCTCCACTTT. Encoded protein: CASSSITGGYNSPLHF.

Concerning this clone itself: Within the sample, other DNA sequences also encode this same CDR3. The chain combines TRBV5-1 with TRBJ2-7; perhaps TRBD2 as D (5 bases). Germline values: CDR1 SGHRS, CDR2 YFSETQ. Trimming pared 3 bases from V and 3 bases from J, leaving 10 bases between. The CDR3 totals 13 residues. The CDR3 sequence: CASSSGGGYEQYF. CDR3 coding DNA: TGCGCCAGCAGCTCGGGTGGAGGCTACGAGCAGTACTTC.

CDR3 DNA sequence: TGTGCCAGCAGATCTCCCGGGACTAGCGGAGGGGAGGGCACCGGGGAGCTGTTTTTT. Protein product: CASRSPGTSGGEGTGELFF. The genes are TRBV28 and TRBJ2-2; 11 nucleotides match TRBD2. J lost 4 bases, V lost 6 bases, and 16 bases had no gene match. Per germline, CDR1 MDHEN and CDR2 SYDVKM. The CDR3 runs 19 residues. Using reference TRBV28 and TRBJ2-2 for the parts outside the CDR3, the full variable domain is DVKVTQSSRYLVKRTGEKVFLECVQDMDHENMFWYRQDPGLGLRLIYFSYDVKMKEKGDIPEGYSVSREKKERFSLILESASTNQTSMYLCASRSPGTSGGEGTGELFFGEGSRLTVL.

The chain couples TRBV9 to TRBJ2-3, with 12 bases lining up with TRBD2. Germline CDR1 is SGDLS and CDR2 is YYNGEE. The junction had 7 bases not matched to a gene; V was cut back by 3 bases and J by 5 bases. The CDR3 runs 16 residues. The CDR3 DNA follows: TGTGCCAGCAGCGCGGTACTAGCGGGAGGTAGAGATACGCAGTATTTT. It is translated as CASSAVLAGGRDTQYF.

This chain uses TRBV4-2 with TRBJ1-6; 9 bases align to TRBD1. The germline V gene has CDR1 LGHNA and CDR2 YNFKEQ. The V gene end was trimmed by 1 base and the J gene end by 10 bases; junction bases not matched to a gene: 14. The CDR3 has 18 residues. In DNA form, the CDR3 reads TGTGCCAGCAGCCAAGGGGTATCCACAGGGGGCGAAAGATCACCCCTCCACTTT. Translated: CASSQGVSTGGERSPLHF.

This clone was recorded once. The chain couples TRBV9 to TRBJ1-3; a possible D gene is TRBD1 (5 bases). CDR3 length: 14 residues. The V and J ends lost 3 bases and 0 bases respectively, with 7 bases between them. Germline V gene sequence: CDR1 SGDLS, CDR2 YYNGEE. The CDR3 nucleotides are TGTGCCAGCAGCGGGGGCAGCTCTGGAAACACCATATATTTT. This sequence encodes CASSGGSSGNTIYF.

The genes are TRBV2 and TRBJ2-5; 10 positions match TRBD2. The germline V gene has CDR1 SNHLY and CDR2 FYNNEI. The CDR3 has 23 amino acids. Unmatched junction bases numbered 25, after V lost 2 bases and J lost 1 base. The CDR3 DNA follows: TGTGCCAGCAGTGAACTATTGGTGTTTGAGAAAACTGGGACTAGCGAAGGCCAAGAGACCCAGTACTTC. This codes for CASSELLVFEKTGTSEGQETQYF.